The rows below give T cell receptor beta chains drawn from one sample of a study of blood T cell repertoires in COVID-19. Assay: immunoSEQ multiplex PCR; the TCRdb copy retains only in-frame clones and omits some. The sample gives about 180,000 clones, about 90% of which show up once; 0.95% to 1.5% is in the top ten. Material: PBMCs or T cells enriched from blood (not recorded which). Source of these receptors: a human donor with acute COVID-19. The donor label of this sample is uncertain. Both conserved end residues are part of each CDR3. The order of the fields is D gene, clone size, J gene, V gene, CDR3 DNA, CDR3 protein. The D gene is left open where the match is weak. Part of the rows lack a size; the others show once, few, many or a class for expanded clones.

.	.	TRBJ1-6	TRBV5-1	TGCGCCAGCAGCCCCAGACAGAGCTCCTATAATTCACCCCTCCACTTT	CASSPRQSSYNSPLHF
TRBD1	.	TRBJ1-1	TRBV27	TGTGCCAGCAGTTTATTCGACAGGGTGGGGACTGAAGCTTTCTTT	CASSLFDRVGTEAFF
TRBD1	.	TRBJ1-6	TRBV27	TGTGCCAGCAGGGACAGGGGTTCACCCCTCCACTTT	CASRDRGSPLHF
TRBD1	.	TRBJ1-5	TRBV7-2	TGTGCCAGCAGCTGGGGACAGGGGGATAGCAATCAGCCCCAGCATTTT	CASSWGQGDSNQPQHF
.	.	TRBJ1-3	TRBV9	TGTGCCAGCAGCGTAGAAGCCGGCGGCCCTGGAAACACCATATATTTT	CASSVEAGGPGNTIYF
TRBD2	.	TRBJ2-3	TRBV19	TGTGCCAGTAGTGGGAGTAGCGGGGGGGCAGGAGATACGCAGTATTTT	CASSGSSGGAGDTQYF
TRBD1	.	TRBJ2-7	TRBV18	TGTGCCAGCTCACCCGGGACAGGGGGCTACGAGCAGTACTTC	CASSPGTGGYEQYF
.	.	TRBJ2-7	TRBV9	TGTGCCAGCAGCGTAGACCAGGGTTCAATAGAGCAGTACTTC	CASSVDQGSIEQYF
.	.	TRBJ2-1	TRBV18	TGTGCCAGCTCACCATTAGCAGGGTCGCACAATGAGCAGTTCTTC	CASSPLAGSHNEQFF
.	.	TRBJ2-7	TRBV7-6	TGTGCCAGCAGCTTGGCCAGCTCCTACGAGCAGTACTTC	CASSLASSYEQYF
.	.	TRBJ2-7	TRBV5-1	TGCGCCAGCAGCTTGGCTCGAATCTCCACGGGGGAGCAGTACTTC	CASSLARISTGEQYF
TRBD1	.	TRBJ2-5	TRBV9	TGTGCCAGCAGCCGGGGACAGGGGGTGACCCAGTACTTC	CASSRGQGVTQYF
.	.	TRBJ1-2	TRBV4-1	TGCGCCAGCAGCCAAGTGGGCAGGTCGCCCACTAACTATGGCTACACCTTC	CASSQVGRSPTNYGYTF
.	.	TRBJ1-4	TRBV5-1	TGCGCCAGCAGCTTGGGGGCAGGGACTAATGAAAAACTGTTTTTT	CASSLGAGTNEKLFF
.	.	TRBJ1-1	TRBV19	TGTGCCAGTAGTATCCCCTACGGGTTAGACACTGAAGCTTTCTTT	CASSIPYGLDTEAFF
TRBD2	.	TRBJ2-7	TRBV9	TGTGCCAGCAGCGTAGACCCGACTAGCGGGGTTCGCTACGAGCAGTACTTC	CASSVDPTSGVRYEQYF
.	.	TRBJ1-1	TRBV5-6	TGTGCCAGCAGCTTGGGAGGAACTTTTGTATCCGAAGCTTTCTTT	CASSLGGTFVSEAFF
.	.	TRBJ2-7	TRBV27	TGTGCCAGCAGTTTTCAGGGGAAGTACGAGCAGTACTTC	CASSFQGKYEQYF
TRBD2	.	TRBJ2-3	TRBV12-3/TRBV12-4	TGTGCCAGCCTTAGGCGGGGGACGCAGTATTTT	CASLRRGTQYF
TRBD2	.	TRBJ2-5	TRBV5-4	TGTGCCAGCAGCGCCGGGACTACTCAAGAGACCCAGTACTTC	CASSAGTTQETQYF
.	.	TRBJ2-1	TRBV14	TGTGCCAGCAGCCAAGTTCCGGGGTGGTACAATGAGCAGTTCTTC	CASSQVPGWYNEQFF
.	.	TRBJ2-7	TRBV21-1	TGTGCCAGCAGCGATCCCCCCCGGGACAAGTCCTACGAGCAGTACTTC	CASSDPPRDKSYEQYF
.	.	TRBJ2-5	TRBV19	TGTGCCAGTAGTATGCAGGGGCGAAAGACCCAGTACTTC	CASSMQGRKTQYF
.	.	TRBJ2-1	TRBV11-2	TGTGCCAGCAGCAAGTCGAAGGGGCTCTGGGGTGAGCAGTTCTTC	CASSKSKGLWGEQFF
TRBD2	.	TRBJ2-2	TRBV7-9	TGTGCCAGCAGCTCACCGCCTCGGGAGGGGGCCGGGGAGCTGTTTTTT	CASSSPPREGAGELFF
.	.	TRBJ2-3	TRBV24-1	TGTGCCACTAGCCTGTCAGATACGCAGTATTTT	CATSLSDTQYF
TRBD1	.	TRBJ2-7	TRBV10-3	TGTGCCATCAGTGAGAGGGGGACAGGGGGCTGGGAGCAGTACTTC	CAISERGTGGWEQYF
.	.	TRBJ2-3	TRBV7-2	TGTGCCAGCGGTTCCCGAGTCGGGACAGATACGCAGTATTTT	CASGSRVGTDTQYF
TRBD2	.	TRBJ2-1	TRBV4-1	TGCGCCAGCAGCCAAGTTTCCAGCGGGAACAATGAGCAGTTCTTC	CASSQVSSGNNEQFF
TRBD2	.	TRBJ2-3	TRBV4-2	TGTGCCAGCAGCCTAGGACTAGCGGGCAGAGATACGCAGTATTTT	CASSLGLAGRDTQYF
TRBD1	.	TRBJ2-7	TRBV5-1	TGCGCCAGCAGCCCAAAGGGACAGACCTACGAGCAGTACTTC	CASSPKGQTYEQYF
TRBD1	once	TRBJ1-2	TRBV5-1	TGCGCCAGCAGCTTACAGGGGGCAAGAGGCTACACCTTC	CASSLQGARGYTF
.	.	TRBJ2-1	TRBV6-5	TGTGCCAGCGCGCTAATCGGTTACGGGGAGCAGTTCTTC	CASALIGYGEQFF
.	.	TRBJ2-3	TRBV5-1	TGCGCCAGCAGCTTTTTAACGGACACTAGCACAGATACGCAGTATTTT	CASSFLTDTSTDTQYF
.	.	TRBJ2-7	TRBV18	TGTGCCAGCTCACCACCGGGGGGGCGCGGTGACGAGCAGTACTTC	CASSPPGGRGDEQYF